This T cell receptor (beta chain) was found in a study of blood T cell repertoires in COVID-19. Study-wide context: Samples representing acute and convalescent COVID-19 were sourced from the United States, Italy and Spain. T cells, B-cell-depleted T cells, or PBMCs provided the cDNA or gDNA that served as material.

As originally analysed: Amplification of reference gene primers provided the estimated nucleated cell counts. The table came from immunoSEQ multiplex PCR; TCRdb's copy has only in-frame clones and leaves some out. V and J calls and clone size follow that table, whereas D and trimming were derived from the DNA. There are 210,000 or so clones in the sample; about four fifths occur only once, and about 10% lies in the top ten. This CDR3 is 13 amino acids long. The germline V gene encodes CDR1 MNHEY and CDR2 SVGEGT. Trimming cost V 1 base and J 3 bases, with 6 bases left between them. This clone has a single count.

This TCR was sampled from a woman of 80 years or more with acute or convalescent COVID-19. The V call is TRBV6-2 or TRBV6-3, the J call TRBJ1-1; D is possibly TRBD1 (6 bases). The sample taken for sequencing was peripheral blood. CDR3 sequence: CASSYWTDTEAFF. DNA for the CDR3: TGTGCCAGCAGTTACTGGACAGACACTGAAGCTTTCTTT.